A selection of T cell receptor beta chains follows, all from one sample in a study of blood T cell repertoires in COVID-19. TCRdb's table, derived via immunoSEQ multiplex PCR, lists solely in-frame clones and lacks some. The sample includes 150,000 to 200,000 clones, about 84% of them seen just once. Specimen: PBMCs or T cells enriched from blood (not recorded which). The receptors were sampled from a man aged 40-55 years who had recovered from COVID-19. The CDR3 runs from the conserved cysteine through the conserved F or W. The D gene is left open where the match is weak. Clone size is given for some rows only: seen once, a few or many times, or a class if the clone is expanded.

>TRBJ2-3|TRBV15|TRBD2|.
TGTGCCACCAGCAGCGTTCCGGGACTAAGCACAGATACGCAGTATTTT
CATSSVPGLSTDTQYF
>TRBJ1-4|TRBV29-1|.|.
TGCAGCGTTGCCCAGGCGACTGAAAAACTGTTTTTT
CSVAQATEKLFF
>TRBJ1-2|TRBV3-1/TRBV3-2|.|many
TGTGCCAGCAGCCAAGTAGCCAGTAACTATGGCTACACCTTC
CASSQVASNYGYTF
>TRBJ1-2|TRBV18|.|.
TGTGCCAGCTCACCAAGTGCGACACAGGGTAACTATGGCTACACCTTC
CASSPSATQGNYGYTF
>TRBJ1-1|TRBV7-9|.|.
TGTGCCACCAACCCTGTTGCGGGCCGGGGCACTGAAGCTTTCTTT
CATNPVAGRGTEAFF
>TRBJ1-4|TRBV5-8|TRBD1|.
TGTGCCAGCAGCTCCGGGACAGGGGATGAAAAACTGTTTTTT
CASSSGTGDEKLFF
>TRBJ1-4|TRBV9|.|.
TGTGCCAGCAGGAAGGGGGATGGGGAAAAACTGTTTTTT
CASRKGDGEKLFF
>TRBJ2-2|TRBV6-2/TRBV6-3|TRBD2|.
TGTGCCAGCAGTTATGGGACTAGCGGCAACACCGGGGAGCTGTTTTTT
CASSYGTSGNTGELFF
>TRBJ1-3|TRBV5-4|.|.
TGTGCCAGCAGCCTCGGCGCGGGCCTTGGAAACACCATATATTTT
CASSLGAGLGNTIYF
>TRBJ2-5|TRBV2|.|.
TGTGCCAGCAGTGAAAGTTGGGCTGGAGAGACCCAGTACTTC
CASSESWAGETQYF
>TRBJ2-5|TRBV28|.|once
TGTGCCAGCACTCCTCGCGGGGGCGCGTTTTTGGAGACCCAGTACTTC
CASTPRGGAFLETQYF
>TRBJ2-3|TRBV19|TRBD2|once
TGTGCCAGTAGTATTTTAGTTTCGACTAGCGGGGAAGATACGCAGTATTTT
CASSILVSTSGEDTQYF
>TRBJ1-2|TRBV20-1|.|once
TGCAGTGCTAGTGCTGGGCCAAACAACTATGGCTACACCTTC
CSASAGPNNYGYTF
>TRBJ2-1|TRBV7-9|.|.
TGTGCCAGCAGCCGATTGGACAGTCACTACAATGAGCAGTTCTTC
CASSRLDSHYNEQFF
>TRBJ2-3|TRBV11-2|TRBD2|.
TGTGCCAGCGGGCCCGGGACTAGCGGGGGGGCAGCAGATACGCAGTATTTT
CASGPGTSGGAADTQYF
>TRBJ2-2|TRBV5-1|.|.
TGCGCCAGCAGCTTTATAGACAGGTCGAACACCGGGGAGCTGTTTTTT
CASSFIDRSNTGELFF
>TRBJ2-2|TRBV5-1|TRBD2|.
TGCGCCAGCAGCCCTAGGACTAGCGGGATCTCGAACACCGGGGAGCTGTTTTTT
CASSPRTSGISNTGELFF
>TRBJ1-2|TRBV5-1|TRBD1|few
TGCGCCAGCAGCGTAACCGGGACAGCCTATGGCTACACCTTC
CASSVTGTAYGYTF
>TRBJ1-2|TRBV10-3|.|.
TGTGCCATCAGTCCAAGGACGGGAATGTATGGCTACACCTTC
CAISPRTGMYGYTF
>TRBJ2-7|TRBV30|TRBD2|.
TGTGCCTGGGCGGCCGGGACTAGCAGGGAGCAGTACTTC
CAWAAGTSREQYF
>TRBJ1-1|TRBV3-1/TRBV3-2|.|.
TGTGCCAGCAGCACGGGGAGGGGCAGAAGTTCTGAAGCTTTCTTT
CASSTGRGRSSEAFF
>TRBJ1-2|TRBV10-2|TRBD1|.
TGCGCCAGCAGCAAAGACAGGGTCTATGGCTACACCTTC
CASSKDRVYGYTF
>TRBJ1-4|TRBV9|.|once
TGTGCCAGCAGCCTGAGGGATTTTAATGAAAAACTGTTTTTT
CASSLRDFNEKLFF
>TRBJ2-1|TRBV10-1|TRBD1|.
TGCGCCAGCAGTGACAGGGGGAGCTCCTACAATGAGCAGTTCTTC
CASSDRGSSYNEQFF
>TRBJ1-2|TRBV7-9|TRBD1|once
TGTGCCAGCAGCTCGGGACAGGGGAATGGCTACACCTTC
CASSSGQGNGYTF
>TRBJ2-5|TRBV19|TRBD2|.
TGTGCCAGTAGTATATACTCCGTGGGGGGGTTAGAGACCCAGTACTTC
CASSIYSVGGLETQYF
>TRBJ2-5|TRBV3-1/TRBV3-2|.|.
TGTGCCAGCAGCCTCCTTACACTCGACAAGACAACCCAGTACTTC
CASSLLTLDKTTQYF
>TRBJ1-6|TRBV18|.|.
TGTGCCAGCTCTCCCGGGGTTGGTCCCCTCCACTTT
CASSPGVGPLHF
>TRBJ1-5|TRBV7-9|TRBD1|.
TGTGCCAGCAGCTGGTCGGGACAGGGGAATCAGCCCCAGCATTTT
CASSWSGQGNQPQHF
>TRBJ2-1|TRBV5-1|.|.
TGCGCCAGCAGCTTGGACAGCAATGAGCAGTTCTTC
CASSLDSNEQFF
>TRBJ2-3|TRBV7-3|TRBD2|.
TGTGCCAGCTCTAGCGGGGGCACAGATACGCAGTATTTT
CASSSGGTDTQYF
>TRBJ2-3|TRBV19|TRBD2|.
TGTGCCAGTAGTATAGAGAGTAGCGGGGGCTTGAACACAGATACGCAGTATTTT
CASSIESSGGLNTDTQYF
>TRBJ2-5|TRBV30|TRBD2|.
TGTGCCTGGAGCCGGACTAGCGAAGAGACCCAGTACTTC
CAWSRTSEETQYF
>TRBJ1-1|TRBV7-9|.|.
TGTGCCAGCAGCCTTGACACTGAAGCTTTCTTT
CASSLDTEAFF
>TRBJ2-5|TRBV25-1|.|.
TGTGCCAGCAGTGAACACGTGGACAGAAAAGAGACCCAGTACTTC
CASSEHVDRKETQYF
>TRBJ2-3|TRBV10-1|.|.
TGCGCCAGCAGGAAGGAGGGCGCAGATACGCAGTATTTT
CASRKEGADTQYF
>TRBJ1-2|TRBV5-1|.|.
TGCGCCAGCAGCTGGGGGGGAGTAAACTATGGCTACACCTTC
CASSWGGVNYGYTF
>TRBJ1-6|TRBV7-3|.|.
TGTGCCAGCAGTAAGGGGGGGCCCCTCCACTTT
CASSKGGPLHF
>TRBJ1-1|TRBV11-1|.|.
TGTGCCAGCAGCTTACACAGGTACACTGAAGCTTTCTTT
CASSLHRYTEAFF
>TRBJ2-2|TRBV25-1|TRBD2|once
TGTGCCAGCAGTGAAACTGGGAGGGGCGCGGGTCGGACCGGGGAGCTGTTTTTT
CASSETGRGAGRTGELFF
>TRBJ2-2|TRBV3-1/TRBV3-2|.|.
TGTGCCAGCAGCCAAGATCTGAGTCGGGGGTTCCTCGGGGAGCTGTTTTTT
CASSQDLSRGFLGELFF